One TCR beta chain is described in this entry. These data are taken from a study of T cell responses to AZD1222 COVID-19 vaccine. The CDR3 runs 15 residues. V lost 4 bases and J lost 1, with 13 bases in between. In germline, CDR1 is MDHEN, CDR2 SYDVKM. Profiled with immunoSEQ multiplex PCR; TCRdb holds only in-frame clones, not every one. The repertoire includes 150,000 to 200,000 clones, 85% to 95% of them detected once, and 9.2% sits in the top ten. J is TRBJ2-5 and V is TRBV28; TRBD2 might be the D (6 bases). Specimen: peripheral blood, collected on day 0 of AZD1222 vaccination. This receptor was identified in an adult in good health. CDR3 in DNA: TGTGCCAGCAGTTCGGTAGGGGACTTCCAAGAGACCCAGTACTTC. Protein product: CASSSVGDFQETQYF.